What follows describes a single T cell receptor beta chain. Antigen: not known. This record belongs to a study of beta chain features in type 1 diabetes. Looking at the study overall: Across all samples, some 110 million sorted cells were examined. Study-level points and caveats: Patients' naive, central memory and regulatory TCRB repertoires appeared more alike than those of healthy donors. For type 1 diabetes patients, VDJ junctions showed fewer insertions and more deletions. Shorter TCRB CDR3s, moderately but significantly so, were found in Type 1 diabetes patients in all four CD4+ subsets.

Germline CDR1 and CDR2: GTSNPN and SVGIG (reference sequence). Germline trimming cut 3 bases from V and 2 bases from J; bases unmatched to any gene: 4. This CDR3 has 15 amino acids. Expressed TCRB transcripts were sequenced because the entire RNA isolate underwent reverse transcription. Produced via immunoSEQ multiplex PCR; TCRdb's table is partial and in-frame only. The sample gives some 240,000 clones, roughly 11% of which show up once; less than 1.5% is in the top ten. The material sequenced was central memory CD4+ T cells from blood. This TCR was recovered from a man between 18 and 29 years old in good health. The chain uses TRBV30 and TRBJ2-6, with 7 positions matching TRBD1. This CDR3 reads CAWSRTGPGANVLTF. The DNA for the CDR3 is TGTGCCTGGAGCAGGACAGGACCTGGGGCCAACGTCCTGACTTTC.